This T cell receptor (beta chain) was captured in a study of cytomegalovirus exposure and HLA in healthy donors. General study results and limits: A missense variant in DCLRE1C was later tied to TCR beta V- and J-gene trimming.

With regard to this clone: The antigen remains undetermined.

The PCR had 60 Vbeta and 13 Jbeta primers. Data came from immunoSEQ multiplex PCR; TCRdb stores just in-frame clones and leaves some out. The sample has 150,000 to 180,000 clones; approximately 82% are singletons. CDR1 LNHDA and CDR2 SQIVND come from the germline V gene (reference sequence). J lost 3 bases, V lost 5 bases, and 4 bases had no gene match. The CDR3 is made up of 15 amino acids. The chain joins TRBV19 to TRBJ2-1, with 10 bases identical to TRBD2. The TCR originated in a woman between 45 and 60 years old in good health and CMV-seropositive. What was sequenced was PBMCs. In nucleotides, the CDR3 is TGTGCCAGTAGTCGGAGCGGGGGGGGCTACAATGAGCAGTTCTTC. Protein sequence: CASSRSGGGYNEQFF.